These 29 T cell receptor beta chains were sequenced from one sample in a study of T-cell reconstitution after alpha-beta-depleted transplantation in children. The TCRbeta library incorporated unique molecular identifiers. TCRdb redid the calling of the PCR reads with MiXCR, one entry per CDR3 protein. The table lists approximately 520,000 distinct CDR3 sequences, approximately 10% of them singletons, with 12% to 15% in the top ten. The sample in question was PBMCs, mostly from graft donor cells, obtained 180 days after TCRalphabeta/CD19-depleted stem cell transplant. The receptors here all came from a female patient aged 2-10 years who had a stem cell transplant for aplastic anemia, so the T cells may come from the graft donor.

This clonotype was counted only a few times. This chain connects TRBV28 to TRBJ1-1; D may be TRBD1 (6 bases). CDR1 is MDHEN, CDR2 SYDVKM, per germline. Trimming left V 4 bases short and J 6 bases short, with 18 bases between. This CDR3 is 15 amino acids long. CDR3 amino acids: CASSSLTGGLAEAFF. The CDR3 coding sequence is TGTGCCAGCAGTTCACTCACGGGGGGGCTGGCTGAAGCTTTCTTT.

The gene calls are TRBV12-3 or TRBV12-4 and TRBJ2-7; 8 nucleotides line up with TRBD1. This CDR3 has 15 residues. The trim removed 1 base at V and 2 bases at J, leaving 4 bases unmatched. The CDR3 loop reads CASSLVDRGTYEQYF. The CDR3 nucleotides read TGTGCCAGCAGTTTAGTAGACAGGGGAACCTACGAGCAGTACTTC.

The chain joins TRBV12-3 or TRBV12-4 to TRBJ1-6; 9 bases are shared with TRBD1. CDR3 size: 15 residues. The V segment lost 6 bases and the J segment 3 bases; nucleotides outside the gene matches: 3. Written as DNA, the CDR3 is TGTGCCAGCAGGGGACAGGGCAACTATAATTCACCCCTCCACTTT. Amino acids: CASRGQGNYNSPLHF.

The J gene is TRBJ2-1, the V gene TRBV5-1; D not resolved. The CDR3 spans 16 residues. Trimming took 0 bases from V and 0 from J, leaving 10 bases between them. Germline loops: CDR1 SGHRS, CDR2 YFSETQ. The CDR3 region is CASSLVPVSSYNEQFF. CDR3 in DNA: TGCGCCAGCAGCTTGGTACCGGTGAGCTCCTACAATGAGCAGTTCTTC.

This clonotype was seen only a few times. This sequence joins TRBV7-2 and TRBJ1-1; a weak D match, TRBD1 (5 bases). CDR3 length equals 16 residues. Deletions cut 2 bases from V and 1 base from J, with 14 bases between. Germline V gene sequence: CDR1 SGHTA, CDR2 FQGNSA. The chain's CDR3 is CASSLFGGTPNTEAFF. The DNA for the CDR3 is TGTGCCAGCAGCTTATTTGGGGGTACCCCGAACACTGAAGCTTTCTTT.

The chain joins TRBV12-3 or TRBV12-4 to TRBJ1-5; TRBD1 might be the D (5 bases). V was clipped by 3 bases and J by 3 bases, with 12 bases between them. This CDR3 has 15 amino acids. The CDR3 region is CASSLSQANNQPQHF. CDR3 DNA: TGTGCCAGCAGTTTGTCACAGGCAAACAATCAGCCCCAGCATTTT.

This clonotype was seen a handful of times. The rearrangement uses TRBV5-1 and TRBJ2-4, with a weak D call TRBD2 (5 bases). The V gene lost 4 bases and the J gene lost 1 base, with 15 bases spanning the gap. This CDR3 is built from 16 residues. The germline V gene encodes CDR1 SGHRS and CDR2 YFSETQ. The CDR3 loop reads CASSTRPRGAKNIQYF. CDR3 sequence (DNA): TGCGCCAGCAGCACAAGGCCCCGAGGGGCCAAAAACATTCAGTACTTC.

The chain links TRBV14 to TRBJ2-1; 13 nucleotides align to TRBD2. The CDR3 is made up of 17 amino acids. Trimming cost V 5 bases and J 4 bases; bases outside gene matches: 8. Per germline, CDR1 SGHDN and CDR2 FVKESK. CDR3 in DNA: TGTGCCAGCAGCTCCCGGACTAGCGGGAGTACGTACAATGAGCAGTTCTTC. As protein: CASSSRTSGSTYNEQFF.

This clonotype was observed a handful of times. The rearrangement links TRBV9 to TRBJ1-2; no clear D gene. This CDR3 is built from 18 residues. Germline V gives CDR1 SGDLS, CDR2 YYNGEE. Trimming pared 0 bases from V and 0 bases from J, leaving 18 bases between. CDR3 DNA: TGTGCCAGCAGCGTAGCTACTTCGAGGGCGCAAGCTAACTATGGCTACACCTTC. Protein: CASSVATSRAQANYGYTF.

The CDR3 DNA reads as TGTGCCACCAGCAGAATCTACGAGCAGTACTTC. It is translated as CATSRIYEQYF. The rearrangement joins TRBV15 to TRBJ2-7; D is unresolved. Trimming removed 2 bases from V and 3 bases from J, with 2 bases in between. This CDR3 contains 11 residues. The germline V gene has CDR1 LNHNV and CDR2 YYDKDF (reference sequence).

The chain has TRBV18 and TRBJ2-1, with D perhaps matching TRBD2 (5 bases). The germline CDR1 and CDR2 sequences are KGHSH and LQKENI. This CDR3 contains 16 residues. Trimming took off 2 bases at V and 5 bases at J, with 16 bases between the two ends. The CDR3 spells CASSPGGASVNNEQFF. Written as DNA, the CDR3 is TGTGCCAGCTCACCAGGAGGCGCCTCGGTGAACAATGAGCAGTTCTTC.

The V gene is TRBV20-1, the J gene TRBJ1-1; no reliable D call. CDR3 length: 13 residues. Germline loops: CDR1 DFQATT, CDR2 SNEGSKA (reference sequence). Between the trimmed V and J ends, which lost 2 bases and 0 bases, there was a span of 7 bases. CDR3 sequence reads: CSARRYMNTEAFF. As DNA, the CDR3 is TGCAGTGCTAGAAGGTACATGAACACTGAAGCTTTCTTT.

This clonotype was detected a few times. The rearrangement uses TRBV4-1 and TRBJ1-1, with 8 bases that match TRBD1. CDR1 and CDR2 from the germline V gene are MGHRA and YSYEKL. This CDR3 region has 17 residues. V lost 1 base, J lost 5 bases, and 12 bases stayed unmatched. The CDR3 region has the DNA TGCGCCAGCAGCCAAGTGGGGCAGGGGGCGCGGAAAACTGAAGCTTTCTTT. Translation: CASSQVGQGARKTEAFF.

In this sample, this clonotype turned up a few times. The chain has TRBV6-1 and TRBJ2-5; TRBD2 matches 10 bases. The CDR3 has 14 amino acids. Germline CDR1 and CDR2: MNHNS and SASEGT. V shed 7 bases and J 6 bases; nucleotides not matched to a gene: 8. The CDR3: CASIETSGFKTQYF. The CDR3 region has the DNA TGTGCCAGCATCGAGACTAGCGGGTTTAAGACCCAGTACTTC.

This clonotype was found a few times. V and J are TRBV15 and TRBJ2-1; D may be TRBD2 (6 bases). CDR1 and CDR2 (germline): LNHNV, YYDKDF (reference sequence). The CDR3 covers 16 residues. Trimming took 1 base from V and 0 from J, leaving 10 bases between them. Written as DNA, the CDR3 is TGTGCCACCAGCAGAGTGGGGGGTCGCTCCTACAATGAGCAGTTCTTC. Amino acids: CATSRVGGRSYNEQFF.

This clonotype appeared a few times. This chain uses TRBV28 with TRBJ1-2; D is ambiguous. V dropped 4 bases and J dropped 8 bases, with 8 bases sitting between them. In germline, CDR1 is MDHEN, CDR2 SYDVKM. The length of the CDR3 is 11 residues. CDR3 protein: CASSWAVGYTF. The CDR3 nucleotides read TGTGCCAGCAGTTGGGCAGTCGGCTACACCTTC.

This clonotype was counted a few times. The chain uses TRBV24-1 and TRBJ2-1, with 11 positions matching TRBD2. CDR1 KGHDR and CDR2 SFDVKD come from the germline V gene. The CDR3 is 16 residues long. Trimming at V came to 3 bases and at J to 4 bases, leaving 4 bases not matched to a gene. CDR3 loop: CATSDDGLAGYNEQFF. As DNA, the CDR3 is TGTGCCACCAGTGATGATGGACTAGCGGGTTACAATGAGCAGTTCTTC.

The chain joins TRBV20-1 to TRBJ1-6; D is unresolved. Germline V CDR1 and CDR2: DFQATT, SNEGSKA (reference sequence). The V end was cut by 5 bases, the J end by 0 bases, with 14 bases between. The CDR3 is 16 residues long. The CDR3 DNA reads as TGCAGTGCTGCTACCTTGGGGAGCTCCTATAATTCACCCCTCCACTTT. It specifies CSAATLGSSYNSPLHF.

CDR3 in DNA: TGTGCCAGCAGGCACCGACTAGCGGGAGTAATAGATACGCAGTATTTT. Its protein is CASRHRLAGVIDTQYF. The genes are TRBV6-2 or TRBV6-3 and TRBJ2-3, with TRBD2 identical over 12 bases. Germline trimming cut 6 bases from V and 5 bases from J; bases unmatched to any gene: 9. This CDR3 is built from 16 residues. Germline-derived CDR1 and CDR2 are MNHEY and SVGEGT.

The V and J genes are TRBV5-1 and TRBJ2-3, with D possibly TRBD2 on 5 matching bases. The V gene lost 0 bases and the J gene lost 5 bases, with 13 bases spanning the gap. The germline V gene encodes CDR1 SGHRS and CDR2 YFSETQ. The CDR3 runs to 15 residues. The CDR3 loop is CASSLGLHAEDTQYF. For the CDR3, the DNA is TGCGCCAGCAGCTTGGGACTACACGCGGAAGATACGCAGTATTTT.

This clonotype was found many times. The chain combines TRBV28 with TRBJ2-7, with 8 bases that match TRBD1. This CDR3 is built from 16 residues. CDR1 MDHEN and CDR2 SYDVKM come from the germline V gene. Germline trimming cut 4 bases from V and 5 bases from J; bases unmatched to any gene: 13. The CDR3 nucleotides are TGTGCCAGCAGTTCACCTGGGACAGGAGACGGCCACGAGCAGTACGTC. It encodes CASSSPGTGDGHEQYV.

In this sample, this clonotype turned up a few times. The chain links TRBV20-1 to TRBJ2-3, with TRBD2 identical over 11 bases. This CDR3 is 14 amino acids long. V shed 6 bases, J shed 9 bases, and the junction held 11 bases outside the gene matches. Germline CDR1 is DFQATT and CDR2 is SNEGSKA (reference sequence). DNA for the CDR3: TGCAGTGCCGAAACTAGCGGGAGTGGTAAGACGCAGTATTTT. It specifies CSAETSGSGKTQYF.

V is TRBV30 and J is TRBJ2-7, with 9 bases fitting TRBD1. The germline CDR1 and CDR2 sequences are GTSNPN and SVGIG (reference sequence). V lost 3 bases, J lost 4 bases, and 7 bases stayed unmatched. This CDR3 region has 14 residues. The CDR3 DNA is TGTGCCTGGAGGAGACAGGGGGAGTCTTACGAGCAGTACTTC. This translates into CAWRRQGESYEQYF.

The chain links TRBV5-6 to TRBJ2-1; tentatively, D is TRBD2 (5 bases). There are 17 residues in the CDR3. Trimming stripped 0 bases from V and 7 bases from J, with 20 bases between. Germline V gene sequence: CDR1 SGHDT, CDR2 YYEEEE. CDR3 DNA sequence: TGTGCCAGCAGCTTGGGGGAAGGGCCGAGGAGGTGGAATGAGCAGTTCTTC. It is translated as CASSLGEGPRRWNEQFF. Full variable domain (outside the CDR3, taken from reference TRBV5-6 and TRBJ2-1): DAGVTQSPTHLIKTRGQQVTLRCSPKSGHDTVSWYQQALGQGPQFIFQYYEEEERQRGNFPDRFSGHQFPNYSSELNVNALLLGDSALYLCASSLGEGPRRWNEQFFGPGTRLTVL.

This clonotype was picked up a small number of times. V gene TRBV20-1 combines with J gene TRBJ1-6; 8 bases match TRBD1. The germline V gene encodes CDR1 DFQATT and CDR2 SNEGSKA (reference sequence). The CDR3 contains 16 residues. The V segment lost 0 bases and the J segment 7 bases; nucleotides outside the gene matches: 8. CDR3 bases: TGCAGTGCTAGAGATACCCACCGGGACAGGAATTCACCCCTCCACTTT. Protein: CSARDTHRDRNSPLHF.

The V and J genes are TRBV15 and TRBJ1-2; D remains ambiguous. The CDR3 is made up of 13 amino acids. Germline-derived CDR1 and CDR2 are LNHNV and YYDKDF (reference sequence). The V and J ends lost 1 base and 4 bases respectively, with 7 bases between them. CDR3 sequence reads: CATSRAGTYGYTF. In nucleotides, the CDR3 is TGTGCCACCAGCAGAGCGGGAACCTATGGCTACACCTTC. Using reference TRBV15 and TRBJ1-2 for the parts outside the CDR3, the full variable domain is DAMVIQNPRYQVTQFGKPVTLSCSQTLNHNVMYWYQQKSSQAPKLLFHYYDKDFNNEADTPDNFQSRRPNTSFCFLDIRSPGLGDTAMYLCATSRAGTYGYTFGSGTRLTVV.

CDR3 DNA sequence: TGTGCCAGCCACGACGATCCTGGGGCCAACGTCCTGACTTTC. Encoded protein: CASHDDPGANVLTF. The chain is built from TRBV5-6 and TRBJ2-6; D is ambiguous. Trimming left V 7 bases short and J 2 bases short, with 10 bases between. The V gene's germline CDR1 is SGHDT and CDR2 YYEEEE. The length of the CDR3 is 14 residues.

The CDR3 protein is CAWNRGTSYEQYF. The CDR3 nucleotides read TGTGCCTGGAACAGGGGGACCTCCTACGAGCAGTACTTC. The chain carries TRBV30 and TRBJ2-7; TRBD1 aligns across 8 bases. The germline gives CDR1 GTSNPN, CDR2 SVGIG (reference sequence). Trimming removed 4 bases from V and 0 bases from J; junction bases left unmatched: 2. The CDR3 length is 13 residues.

This clonotype was counted only a few times. The V call is TRBV20-1, the J call TRBJ1-1; D is unclear. The CDR3 runs 14 residues. Germline V lookup: CDR1 DFQATT, CDR2 SNEGSKA (reference sequence). V was clipped by 5 bases and J by 0 bases, with 13 bases between them. The CDR3 sequence is CSALPLTMNTEAFF. Written as DNA, the CDR3 is TGCAGTGCTTTGCCCTTAACTATGAACACTGAAGCTTTCTTT.